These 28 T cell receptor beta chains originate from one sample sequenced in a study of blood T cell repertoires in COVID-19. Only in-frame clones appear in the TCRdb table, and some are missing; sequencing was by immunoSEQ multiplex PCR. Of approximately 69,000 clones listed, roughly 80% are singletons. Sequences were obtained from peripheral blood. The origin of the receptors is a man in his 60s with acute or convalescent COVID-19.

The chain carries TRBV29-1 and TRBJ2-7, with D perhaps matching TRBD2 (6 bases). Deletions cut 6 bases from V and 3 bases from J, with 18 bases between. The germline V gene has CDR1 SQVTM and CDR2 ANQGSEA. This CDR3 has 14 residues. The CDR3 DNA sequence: TGCAGCGTGGAGGTTTTCGGGGGAAACTACGAGCAGTACTTC. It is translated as CSVEVFGGNYEQYF.

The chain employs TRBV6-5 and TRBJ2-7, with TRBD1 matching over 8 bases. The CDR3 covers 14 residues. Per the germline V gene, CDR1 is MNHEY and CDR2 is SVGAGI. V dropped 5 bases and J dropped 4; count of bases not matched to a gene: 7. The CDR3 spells CASSHRGQEYEQYF. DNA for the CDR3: TGTGCCAGCAGTCACAGGGGACAGGAATACGAGCAGTACTTC.

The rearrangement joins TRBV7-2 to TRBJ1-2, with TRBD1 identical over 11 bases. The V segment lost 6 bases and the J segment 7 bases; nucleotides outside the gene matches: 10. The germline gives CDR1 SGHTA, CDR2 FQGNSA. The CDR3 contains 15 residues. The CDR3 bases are TGTGCCAGCAGGTCCCCCGGACAGGGGGCGTTTGGCTACACCTTC. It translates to CASRSPGQGAFGYTF.

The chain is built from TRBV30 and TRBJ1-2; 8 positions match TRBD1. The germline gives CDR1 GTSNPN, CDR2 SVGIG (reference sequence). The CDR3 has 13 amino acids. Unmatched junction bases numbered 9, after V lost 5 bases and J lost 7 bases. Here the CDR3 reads CAWPGQGASGYTF. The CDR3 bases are TGTGCCTGGCCGGGGCAGGGGGCGTCTGGCTACACCTTC.

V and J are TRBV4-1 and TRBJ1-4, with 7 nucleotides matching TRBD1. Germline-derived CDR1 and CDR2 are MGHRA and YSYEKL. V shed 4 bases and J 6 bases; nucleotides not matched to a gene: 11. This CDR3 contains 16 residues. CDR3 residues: CASSRHSGTVDEKLFF. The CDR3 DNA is TGCGCCAGCAGCCGACACTCCGGGACAGTAGATGAAAAACTGTTTTTT.

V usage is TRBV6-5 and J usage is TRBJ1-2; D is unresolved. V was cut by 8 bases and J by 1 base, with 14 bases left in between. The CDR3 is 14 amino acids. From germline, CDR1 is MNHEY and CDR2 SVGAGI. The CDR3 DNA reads TGTGCCAGCGAGGGCGAGAACGATAACTATGGCTACACCTTC. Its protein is CASEGENDNYGYTF.

The CDR3: CASRRGRNTEAFF. CDR3 DNA sequence: TGTGCCAGCAGAAGGGGGCGGAACACTGAAGCTTTCTTT. This chain links TRBV2 with TRBJ1-1, with 7 bases that match TRBD1. J was trimmed by 1 base and V by 6 bases; bases with no gene match: 2. Looked up from germline, CDR1 is SNHLY and CDR2 is FYNNEI. The CDR3 spans 13 residues.

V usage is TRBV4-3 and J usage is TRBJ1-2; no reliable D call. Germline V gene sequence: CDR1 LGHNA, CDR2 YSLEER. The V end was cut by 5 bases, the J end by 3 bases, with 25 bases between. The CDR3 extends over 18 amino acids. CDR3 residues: CASSSLGPGSALDYGYTF. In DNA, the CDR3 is TGCGCCAGCAGCTCCCTTGGTCCGGGATCGGCGTTGGACTATGGCTACACCTTC.

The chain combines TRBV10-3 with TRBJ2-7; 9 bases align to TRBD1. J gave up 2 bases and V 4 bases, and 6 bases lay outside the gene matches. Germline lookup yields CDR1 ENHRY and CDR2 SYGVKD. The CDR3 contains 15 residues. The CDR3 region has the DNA TGTGCCATCAGTGCAAAGACAGGGGGTCCCTACGAGCAGTACTTC. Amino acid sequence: CAISAKTGGPYEQYF.

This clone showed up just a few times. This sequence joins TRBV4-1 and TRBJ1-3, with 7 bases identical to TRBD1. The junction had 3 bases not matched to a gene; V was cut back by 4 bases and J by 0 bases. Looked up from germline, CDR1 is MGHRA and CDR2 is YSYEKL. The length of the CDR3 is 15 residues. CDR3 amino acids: CASSRGQISGNTIYF. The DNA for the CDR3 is TGCGCCAGCAGCCGGGGACAGATCTCTGGAAACACCATATATTTT.

The CDR3 DNA reads TGTGCCAGCAGCCCAGCAGGGGATAATTCACCCCTCCACTTT. Its protein product is CASSPAGDNSPLHF. V usage is TRBV6-6 and J usage is TRBJ1-6; weak D call: TRBD1 (6 bases). The V end was cut by 6 bases, the J end by 5 bases, with 11 bases between. This CDR3 contains 14 residues. Germline assignment: CDR1 MNHNY and CDR2 SVGAGI (reference sequence).

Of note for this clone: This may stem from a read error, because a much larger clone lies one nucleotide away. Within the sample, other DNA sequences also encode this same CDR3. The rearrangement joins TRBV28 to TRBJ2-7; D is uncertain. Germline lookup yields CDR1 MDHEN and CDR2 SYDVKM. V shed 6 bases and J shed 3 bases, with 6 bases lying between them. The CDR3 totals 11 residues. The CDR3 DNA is TGTGCCAGCAGCCCCCTCTACGAGCAGTACTTC. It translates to CASSPLYEQYF.

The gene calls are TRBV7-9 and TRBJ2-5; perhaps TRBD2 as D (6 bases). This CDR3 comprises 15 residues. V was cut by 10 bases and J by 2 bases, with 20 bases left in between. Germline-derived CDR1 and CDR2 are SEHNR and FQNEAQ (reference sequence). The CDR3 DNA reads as TGTGCCACCCAGCTTAAGGGACTGGGGCAAGAGACCCAGTACTTC. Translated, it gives CATQLKGLGQETQYF. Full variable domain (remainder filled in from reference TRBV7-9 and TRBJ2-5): DTGVSQNPRHKITKRGQNVTFRCDPISEHNRLYWYRQTLGQGPEFLTYFQNEAQLEKSRLLSDRFSAERPKGSFSTLEIQRTEQGDSAMYLCATQLKGLGQETQYFGPGTRLLVL.

The CDR3 DNA is TGTGCCAGCAGTCCCTACGGGAACTTAAATGAAAAACTGTTTTTT. Residues: CASSPYGNLNEKLFF. V usage is TRBV3-1 (or the pseudogene TRBV3-2) and J usage is TRBJ1-4; D gene ambiguous. Germline-derived CDR1 and CDR2 are LGHDT and YNNKEL (reference sequence). The ends were cut back, 6 bases at V and 5 bases at J, with 16 bases in the middle. This CDR3 spans 15 amino acids.

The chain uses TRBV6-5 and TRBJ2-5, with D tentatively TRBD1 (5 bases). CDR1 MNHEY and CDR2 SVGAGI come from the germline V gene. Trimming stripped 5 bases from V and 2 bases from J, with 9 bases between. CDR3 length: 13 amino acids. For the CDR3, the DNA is TGTGCCAGCAGTCTCCGACAGCAAGAGACCCAGTACTTC. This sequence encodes CASSLRQQETQYF.

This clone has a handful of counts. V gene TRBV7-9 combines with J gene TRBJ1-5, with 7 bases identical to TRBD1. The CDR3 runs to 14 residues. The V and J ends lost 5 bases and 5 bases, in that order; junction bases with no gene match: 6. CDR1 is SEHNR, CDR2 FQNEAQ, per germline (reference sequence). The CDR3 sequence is CASSEGQTHQPQHF. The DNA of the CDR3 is TGTGCCAGCAGCGAGGGACAGACACATCAGCCCCAGCATTTT.

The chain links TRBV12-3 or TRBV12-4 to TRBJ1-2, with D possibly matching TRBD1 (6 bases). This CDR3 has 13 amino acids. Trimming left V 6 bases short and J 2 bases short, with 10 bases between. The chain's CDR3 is CASSSQGNYGYTF. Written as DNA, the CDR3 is TGTGCCAGCAGCTCCCAGGGGAACTATGGCTACACCTTC.

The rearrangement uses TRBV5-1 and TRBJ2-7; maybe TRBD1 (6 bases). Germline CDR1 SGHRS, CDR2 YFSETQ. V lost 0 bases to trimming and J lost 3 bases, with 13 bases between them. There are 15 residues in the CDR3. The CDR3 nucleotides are TGCGCCAGCAGCTTGGACTCGGGACACAACTACGAGCAGTACTTC. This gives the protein CASSLDSGHNYEQYF.

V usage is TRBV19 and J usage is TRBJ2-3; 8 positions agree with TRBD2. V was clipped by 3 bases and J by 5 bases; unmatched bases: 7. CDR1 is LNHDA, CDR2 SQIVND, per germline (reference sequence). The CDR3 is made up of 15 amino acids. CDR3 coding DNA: TGTGCCAGTAGTATGCGACTAGCGATTCAAGATACGCAGTATTTT. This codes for CASSMRLAIQDTQYF.

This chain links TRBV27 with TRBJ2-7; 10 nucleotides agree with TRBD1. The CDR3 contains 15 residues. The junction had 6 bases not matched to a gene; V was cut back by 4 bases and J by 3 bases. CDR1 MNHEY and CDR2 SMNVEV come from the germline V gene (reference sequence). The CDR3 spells CASSSTRTGGYEQYF. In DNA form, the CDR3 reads TGTGCCAGCAGTTCAACACGGACAGGGGGCTACGAGCAGTACTTC.

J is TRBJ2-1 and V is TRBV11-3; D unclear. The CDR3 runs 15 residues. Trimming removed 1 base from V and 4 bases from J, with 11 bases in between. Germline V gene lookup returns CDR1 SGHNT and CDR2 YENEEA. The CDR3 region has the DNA TGTGCCAGCAGCTTAGGTTTTGCTACGTACAATGAGCAGTTCTTC. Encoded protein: CASSLGFATYNEQFF.

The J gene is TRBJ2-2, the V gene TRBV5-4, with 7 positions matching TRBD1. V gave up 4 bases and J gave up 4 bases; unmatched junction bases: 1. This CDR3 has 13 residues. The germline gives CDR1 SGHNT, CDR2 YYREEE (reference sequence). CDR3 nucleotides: TGTGCCAGCAGCAGGGACAGCACCGGGGAGCTGTTTTTT. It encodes CASSRDSTGELFF.

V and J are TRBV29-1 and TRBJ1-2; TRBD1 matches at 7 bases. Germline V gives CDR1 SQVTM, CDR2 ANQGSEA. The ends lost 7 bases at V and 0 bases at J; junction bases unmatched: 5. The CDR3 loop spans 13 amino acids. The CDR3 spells CSDVGTANYGYTF. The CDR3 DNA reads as TGCAGCGACGTCGGGACAGCTAACTATGGCTACACCTTC.

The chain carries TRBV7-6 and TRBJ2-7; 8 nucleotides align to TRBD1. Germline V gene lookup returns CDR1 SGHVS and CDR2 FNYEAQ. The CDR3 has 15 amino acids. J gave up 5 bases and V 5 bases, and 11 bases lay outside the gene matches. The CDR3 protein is CASSPRQGMRDEQYF. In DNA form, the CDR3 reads TGTGCCAGCAGCCCGAGACAGGGGATGCGGGACGAGCAGTACTTC.

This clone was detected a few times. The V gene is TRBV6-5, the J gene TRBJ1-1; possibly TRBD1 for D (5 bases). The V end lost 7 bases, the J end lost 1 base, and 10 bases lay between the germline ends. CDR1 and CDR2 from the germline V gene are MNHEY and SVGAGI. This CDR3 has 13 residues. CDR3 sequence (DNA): TGTGCCAGCACCCGCGGGGGGAACACTGAAGCTTTCTTT. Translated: CASTRGGNTEAFF.

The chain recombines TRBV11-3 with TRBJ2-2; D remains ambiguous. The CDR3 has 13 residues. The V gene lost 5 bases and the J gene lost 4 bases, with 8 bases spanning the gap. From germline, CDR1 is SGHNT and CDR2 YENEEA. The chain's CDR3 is CASSPDTTGELFF. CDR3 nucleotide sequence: TGTGCCAGCAGCCCCGACACCACCGGGGAGCTGTTTTTT.

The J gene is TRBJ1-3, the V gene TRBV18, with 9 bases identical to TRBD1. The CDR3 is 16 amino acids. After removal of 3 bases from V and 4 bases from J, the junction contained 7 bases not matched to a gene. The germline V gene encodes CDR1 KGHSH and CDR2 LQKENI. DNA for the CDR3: TGTGCCAGCTCACCGACGGGACAGGGAGCCGGAAACACCATATATTTT. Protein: CASSPTGQGAGNTIYF.

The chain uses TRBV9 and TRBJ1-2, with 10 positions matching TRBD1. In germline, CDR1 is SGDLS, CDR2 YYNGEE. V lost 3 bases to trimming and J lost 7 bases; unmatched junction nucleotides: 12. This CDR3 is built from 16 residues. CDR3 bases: TGTGCCAGCAGCGCCCGACCGACAGGGGGCGGCGGTGGCTACACCTTC. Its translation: CASSARPTGGGGGYTF.